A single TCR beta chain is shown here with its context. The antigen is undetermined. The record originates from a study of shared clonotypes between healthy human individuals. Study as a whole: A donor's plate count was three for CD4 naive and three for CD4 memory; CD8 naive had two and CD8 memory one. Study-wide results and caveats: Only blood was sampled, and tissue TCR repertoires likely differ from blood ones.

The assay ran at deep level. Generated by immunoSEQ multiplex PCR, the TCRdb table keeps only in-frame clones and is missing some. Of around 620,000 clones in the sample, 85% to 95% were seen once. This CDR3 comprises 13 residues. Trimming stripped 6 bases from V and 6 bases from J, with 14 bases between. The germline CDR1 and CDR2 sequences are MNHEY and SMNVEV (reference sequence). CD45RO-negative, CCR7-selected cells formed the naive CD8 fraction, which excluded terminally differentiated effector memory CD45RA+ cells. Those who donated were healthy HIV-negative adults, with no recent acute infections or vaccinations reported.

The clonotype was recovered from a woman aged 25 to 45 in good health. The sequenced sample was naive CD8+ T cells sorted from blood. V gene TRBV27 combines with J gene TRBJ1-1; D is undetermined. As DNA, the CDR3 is TGTGCCAGCAGCGCCCTCCCCCCCGCTGAAGCTTTCTTT. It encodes CASSALPPAEAFF.